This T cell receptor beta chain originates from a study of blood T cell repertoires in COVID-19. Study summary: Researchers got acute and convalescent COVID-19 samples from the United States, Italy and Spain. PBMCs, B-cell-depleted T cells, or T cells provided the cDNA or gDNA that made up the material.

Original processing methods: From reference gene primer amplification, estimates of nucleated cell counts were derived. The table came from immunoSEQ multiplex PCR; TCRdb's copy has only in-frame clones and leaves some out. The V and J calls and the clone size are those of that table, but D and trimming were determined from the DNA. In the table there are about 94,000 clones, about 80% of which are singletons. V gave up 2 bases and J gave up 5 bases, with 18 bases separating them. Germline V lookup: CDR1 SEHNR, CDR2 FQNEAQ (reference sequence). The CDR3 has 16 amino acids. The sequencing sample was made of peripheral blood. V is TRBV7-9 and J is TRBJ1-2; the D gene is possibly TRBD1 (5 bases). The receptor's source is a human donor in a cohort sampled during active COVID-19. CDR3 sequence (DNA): TGTGCCAGCAGCTTACGGCCGATCGGGACTGCGTATGGCTACACCTTC. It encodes CASSLRPIGTAYGYTF.